The 17 T cell receptor beta chains listed next were all sequenced from one sample in a study of T cell responses to AZD1222 COVID-19 vaccine. The assay was immunoSEQ multiplex PCR, and TCRdb's table has in-frame clones only and misses some. The profile shows 130,000 to 150,000 clones, around 84% of them singletons. Sample: peripheral blood, taken 28 days after the second AZD1222 dose. The receptors were gathered from an adult who received the AZD1222 COVID-19 vaccine.

The rearrangement joins TRBV10-1 to TRBJ1-2, with D possibly being TRBD1 (6 bases). This CDR3 region has 14 residues. The V gene's germline CDR1 is WNHNN and CDR2 SYGVQD (reference sequence). V dropped 6 bases and J dropped 8 bases, with 19 bases sitting between them. The CDR3 DNA is TGCGCCAGCAGCCGGGACATAGCCTCGGAGGGCTACACCTTC. Translation gives CASSRDIASEGYTF.

The chain has TRBV10-1 and TRBJ1-1; perhaps TRBD1 as D (5 bases). Between the trimmed V and J ends, which lost 6 bases and 5 bases, there was a span of 10 bases. The CDR3 consists of 12 residues. CDR1 is WNHNN and CDR2 is SYGVQD in the germline V gene (reference sequence). CDR3 sequence: CASSPGGTEAFF. In DNA, the CDR3 is TGCGCCAGCAGCCCCGGGGGGACTGAAGCTTTCTTT.

The chain combines TRBV12-2 with TRBJ2-2; TRBD2, as called in the table, went unchecked against the DNA. TRBV12-2 represents a pseudogene. This CDR3 is 15 amino acids long. CDR3 residues: CASRPLRGEHGELFF. Written as DNA, the CDR3 is TGTGCAAGTCGCCCCCTCCGCGGGGAACACGGGGAGCTGTTTTTT.

The genes are TRBV6-5 and TRBJ1-6, with 7 bases identical to TRBD1. V lost 6 bases, J lost 8 bases, and 7 bases stayed unmatched. Germline V gene sequence: CDR1 MNHEY, CDR2 SVGAGI. This CDR3 is 14 amino acids long. As DNA, the CDR3 is TGTGCCAGCAGACCGGGACAGCGGGATTCACCCCTCCACTTT. This codes for CASRPGQRDSPLHF.

The CDR3 DNA is TGCGCCAGCAGCTTGTCCACAGAGAACACTGAAGCTTTCTTT. It translates to CASSLSTENTEAFF. V is TRBV5-1 and J is TRBJ1-1; no clear D. The CDR3 has 14 amino acids. Trimming took off 1 base at V and 1 base at J, with 8 bases between the two ends. Germline CDR1 is SGHRS and CDR2 is YFSETQ.

The chain employs TRBV19 and TRBJ2-5; D may be TRBD2 (6 bases). Trimming removed 3 bases at V and 1 base at J, with 12 bases between. Per germline, CDR1 LNHDA and CDR2 SQIVND (reference sequence). CDR3 length: 15 residues. In DNA form, the CDR3 reads TGTGCCAGTAGTATCGGGGGACGGTCCCAAGAGACCCAGTACTTC. Translating it yields CASSIGGRSQETQYF. The full variable domain, completed using reference TRBV19 and TRBJ2-5, is DGGITQSPKYLFRKEGQNVTLSCEQNLNHDAMYWYRQDPGQGLRLIYYSQIVNDFQKGDIAEGYSVSREKKESFPLTVTSAQKNPTAFYLCASSIGGRSQETQYFGPGTRLLVL.

The rearrangement links TRBV29-1 to TRBJ2-4; 7 positions match TRBD2. Trimming removed 4 bases from V and 8 bases from J; junction bases left unmatched: 11. Germline V gene sequence: CDR1 SQVTM, CDR2 ANQGSEA. This CDR3 region has 14 residues. This CDR3 reads CSVVLTNGGDIQYF. The CDR3 DNA is TGCAGCGTTGTTTTAACGAATGGGGGGGACATTCAGTACTTC.

As concerns this clone: Other nucleotide sequences from this sample produce the same CDR3. V usage is TRBV12-3 or TRBV12-4 and J usage is TRBJ1-5; perhaps TRBD1 as D (5 bases). The V and J ends lost 3 bases and 5 bases respectively, with 8 bases between them. The CDR3 consists of 13 residues. The CDR3 loop is CASSLGGYQPQHF. In DNA, the CDR3 is TGTGCCAGCAGTTTGGGGGGATATCAGCCCCAGCATTTT.

This chain connects TRBV18 to TRBJ2-1, with D uncertain. The CDR3 is made up of 12 amino acids. CDR1 is KGHSH and CDR2 is LQKENI in the germline V gene. With 2 bases removed from V and 2 bases from J, the gap between germline ends came to 1 base. CDR3 amino acids: CASSPTYNEQFF. DNA for the CDR3: TGTGCCAGCTCACCAACCTACAATGAGCAGTTCTTC.

The V and J genes are TRBV27 and TRBJ2-3; D is unresolved. The V end lost 6 bases, the J end lost 4 bases, and 17 bases lay between the germline ends. CDR1 MNHEY and CDR2 SMNVEV come from the germline V gene (reference sequence). CDR3 length: 15 amino acids. The CDR3 reads CASSPLVLLPDTQYF. The CDR3 DNA reads TGTGCCAGCAGCCCCCTAGTTTTACTGCCAGATACGCAGTATTTT.

The rearrangement joins TRBV19 to TRBJ1-1; a possible D gene is TRBD1 (6 bases). V was pared by 4 bases and J by 1 base, with 13 bases between. The germline gives CDR1 LNHDA, CDR2 SQIVND (reference sequence). CDR3 length: 15 amino acids. The CDR3 protein is CASSRQGFTNTEAFF. The CDR3 DNA is TGTGCCAGTAGTAGGCAGGGGTTTACGAACACTGAAGCTTTCTTT.

This chain joins TRBV5-1 and TRBJ1-6; D unclear. V lost 0 bases, J lost 8 bases, and 12 bases lay in between. Germline V gene data show CDR1 as SGHRS and CDR2 as YFSETQ. The CDR3 is made up of 15 amino acids. CDR3 region: CASSLGSRPDSPLHF. The CDR3 DNA reads TGCGCCAGCAGCTTGGGTTCCCGGCCAGATTCACCCCTCCACTTT.

The rearrangement uses TRBV24-1 and TRBJ1-2; a weak D match, TRBD1 (5 bases). V dropped 2 bases and J dropped 2 bases, with 14 bases sitting between them. Germline V gene sequence: CDR1 KGHDR, CDR2 SFDVKD. The CDR3 consists of 16 residues. The CDR3 sequence is CATSDSRQTLNYGYTF. DNA for the CDR3: TGTGCCACCAGTGATTCCCGACAGACCCTCAACTATGGCTACACCTTC.

The chain uses TRBV7-8 and TRBJ1-1; no reliable D call. The CDR3 has 14 amino acids. Trimming cost V 0 bases and J 6 bases, with 11 bases left between them. CDR1 and CDR2 from the germline V gene are SGHVS and FQNEAQ. CDR3 residues: CASSLAEDGAEAFF. CDR3 DNA: TGTGCCAGCAGCTTAGCTGAGGACGGGGCTGAAGCTTTCTTT. The full variable domain, rest sourced from reference TRBV7-8 and TRBJ1-1, is GAGVSQSPRYKVAKRGQDVALRCDPISGHVSLFWYQQALGQGPEFLTYFQNEAQLDKSGLPSDRFFAERPEGSVSTLKIQRTQQEDSAVYLCASSLAEDGAEAFFGQGTRLTVV.

This clone was seen a handful of times. V usage is TRBV11-2 and J usage is TRBJ2-2; 12 bases line up with TRBD2. Per germline, CDR1 SGHAT and CDR2 FQNNGV. The CDR3 is made up of 17 amino acids. J was trimmed by 6 bases and V by 1 base; bases with no gene match: 6. In DNA, the CDR3 is TGTGCCAGCAGCTTAGTACGGCTAGCGGGAGGGCCCGGGGAGCTGTTTTTT. It codes for CASSLVRLAGGPGELFF.

V usage is TRBV7-9 and J usage is TRBJ1-2; D might be TRBD1 (5 bases). This CDR3 is built from 14 residues. With 4 bases removed from V and 10 bases from J, the gap between germline ends came to 19 bases. CDR1 SEHNR and CDR2 FQNEAQ come from the germline V gene (reference sequence). The CDR3 coding sequence is TGTGCCAGCAGCTCCTGGGGGGGGTATGAGGACTACACCTTC. As protein: CASSSWGGYEDYTF. The full variable domain, its missing parts supplied by reference TRBV7-9 and TRBJ1-2, is DTGVSQNPRHKITKRGQNVTFRCDPISEHNRLYWYRQTLGQGPEFLTYFQNEAQLEKSRLLSDRFSAERPKGSFSTLEIQRTEQGDSAMYLCASSSWGGYEDYTFGSGTRLTVV.

The chain employs TRBV5-1 and TRBJ2-3; 10 positions match TRBD2. CDR1 and CDR2 from the germline V gene are SGHRS and YFSETQ. The CDR3 consists of 16 residues. V shed 4 bases, J shed 4 bases, and the junction held 9 bases outside the gene matches. The CDR3 spells CASSTRTSGGPDTQYF. The CDR3 nucleotides read TGCGCCAGCAGCACCAGGACTAGCGGAGGCCCAGATACGCAGTATTTT.